The 26 T cell receptor beta chains given below trace back to one sample, sequenced in a study of response to subunit inactivated influenza vaccine. Each CDR3 protein is one row after TCRdb ran MiXCR on the RT-PCR reads. The data show 280,000 or so distinct CDR3 sequences, 20% to 25% seen once. The sample consisted of PBMCs from blood, taken about 20 months after vaccination. The receptors originated from a man aged 50-75 years who received an inactivated influenza vaccine.

This clonotype was picked up a small number of times. The gene calls are TRBV4-3 and TRBJ2-1, with 8 nucleotides matching TRBD2. CDR1 is LGHNA, CDR2 YSLEER, per germline. V lost 1 base, J lost 4 bases, and 12 bases stayed unmatched. The CDR3 consists of 18 residues. CDR3: CASSQGTSRHSAYNEQFF. CDR3 nucleotides: TGCGCCAGCAGCCAAGGGACTAGCAGACACTCCGCGTACAATGAGCAGTTCTTC.

The rearrangement joins TRBV12-3 or TRBV12-4 to TRBJ2-7, with D unclear. The CDR3 is made up of 14 amino acids. The V end was cut by 9 bases, the J end by 6 bases, with 21 bases between. Written as DNA, the CDR3 is TGTGCCAGTTCCCTCGATAGGGCAGGTGGCGAGCAGTACTTC. It translates to CASSLDRAGGEQYF.

This clonotype was picked up a small number of times. The J gene is TRBJ2-5, the V gene TRBV6-1; D unresolved. V lost 6 bases, J lost 2 bases, and 13 bases lay in between. Germline assignment: CDR1 MNHNS and CDR2 SASEGT. There are 14 residues in the CDR3. In DNA, the CDR3 is TGTGCCAGCAGAGGCAGCAGACATCAAGAGACCCAGTACTTC. This codes for CASRGSRHQETQYF.

This clonotype was recorded a few times. The chain couples TRBV5-1 to TRBJ2-1, with D possibly TRBD2 on 5 matching bases. The CDR3 is 13 amino acids. Looked up from germline, CDR1 is SGHRS and CDR2 is YFSETQ. The V end lost 2 bases, the J end lost 7 bases, and 10 bases lay between the germline ends. CDR3 protein: CASSFSSRNEQFF. CDR3 sequence (DNA): TGCGCCAGCAGCTTCTCTAGCCGGAATGAGCAGTTCTTC.

The chain carries TRBV29-1 and TRBJ1-1; TRBD1 is a possible D gene (5 bases). The germline V gene encodes CDR1 SQVTM and CDR2 ANQGSEA. Trimming took off 6 bases at V and 5 bases at J, with 16 bases between the two ends. The CDR3 runs to 13 residues. The CDR3 region has the DNA TGCAGCGTGGGAGGGGCACCCGCAACTGAAGCTTTCTTT. The encoded protein is CSVGGAPATEAFF.

This clonotype has just a few counts. The J gene is TRBJ1-6, the V gene TRBV6-5; D is undetermined. Germline assignment: CDR1 MNHEY and CDR2 SVGAGI. The CDR3 runs to 18 residues. Trimming left V 2 bases short and J 0 bases short, with 14 bases between. The CDR3 DNA is TGTGCCAGCAGTTACGACGGGCCCGGAAGCTCCTATAATTCACCCCTCCACTTT. It codes for CASSYDGPGSSYNSPLHF.

This clonotype was picked up a small number of times. V and J are TRBV28 and TRBJ1-5, with D unclear. The CDR3 has 13 amino acids. Trimming stripped 5 bases from V and 7 bases from J, with 12 bases between. CDR1 is MDHEN, CDR2 SYDVKM, per germline. CDR3 in amino acids: CASSRPFRQPQHF. CDR3 sequence (DNA): TGTGCCAGCAGTCGGCCTTTCCGGCAGCCCCAGCATTTT.

There are a few counts of this clonotype. The chain is built from TRBV29-1 and TRBJ1-1, with 8 bases fitting TRBD1. This CDR3 spans 15 amino acids. In germline, CDR1 is SQVTM, CDR2 ANQGSEA. V shed 4 bases, J shed 0 bases, and the junction held 7 bases outside the gene matches. CDR3 protein: CSVGYRGMMNTEAFF. The CDR3 DNA is TGCAGCGTTGGATACAGGGGGATGATGAACACTGAAGCTTTCTTT.

This clonotype was counted a few times. The J gene is TRBJ1-6, the V gene TRBV5-3; TRBD1 agrees at 8 bases. TRBV5-3 is marked as an open reading frame, function uncertain. Trimming cost V 3 bases and J 3 bases; bases outside gene matches: 11. The CDR3 sequence is 18 residues long. The CDR3 loop reads CARSWRTDRGDYNSPLHF. The CDR3 DNA reads as TGTGCCAGAAGCTGGCGAACCGACAGGGGCGACTATAATTCACCCCTCCACTTT.

The V call is TRBV30, the J call TRBJ1-4; 7 bases are shared with TRBD1. With 3 bases clipped from V and 5 bases from J, the junction kept 6 bases outside the gene matches. The CDR3 runs to 14 residues. Per the germline V gene, CDR1 is GTSNPN and CDR2 is SVGIG (reference sequence). CDR3 in amino acids: CAWSPDRLNEKLFF. CDR3 nucleotide sequence: TGTGCCTGGAGCCCGGACAGGTTAAATGAAAAACTGTTTTTT.

This clonotype was seen a few times. The rearrangement links TRBV18 to TRBJ1-4; D is undetermined. Between the trimmed V and J ends, which lost 6 bases and 7 bases, there was a span of 15 bases. Looked up from germline, CDR1 is KGHSH and CDR2 is LQKENI. The CDR3 has 14 residues. Written as DNA, the CDR3 is TGTGCCAGCTCTGAAGGAGTCGGAGGTGAAAAACTGTTTTTT. This translates into CASSEGVGGEKLFF.

This clonotype was counted at least ten times. V usage is TRBV12-3 or TRBV12-4 and J usage is TRBJ2-7, with D perhaps TRBD1 (5 bases). Trimming left V 3 bases short and J 2 bases short, with 11 bases between. The CDR3 has 14 amino acids. The CDR3 DNA reads TGTGCCAGCAGTTTGGCCCAGGGTCCCTACGAGCAGTACTTC. Its translation is CASSLAQGPYEQYF.

The chain joins TRBV7-6 to TRBJ1-3; 9 bases align to TRBD1. This CDR3 is 15 amino acids long. The junction had 4 bases not matched to a gene; V was cut back by 3 bases and J by 4 bases. From germline, CDR1 is SGHVS and CDR2 FNYEAQ. The CDR3 loop is CASSLEGQGGNTIYF. CDR3 coding DNA: TGTGCCAGCAGCTTGGAGGGACAGGGAGGAAACACCATATATTTT.

The genes are TRBV7-9 and TRBJ2-1; 8 nucleotides match TRBD1. The CDR3 is 12 residues long. From germline, CDR1 is SEHNR and CDR2 FQNEAQ (reference sequence). CDR3 in amino acids: CHTGGQASEQFF. The CDR3 DNA is TGTCATACCGGGGGACAGGCCTCGGAGCAGTTCTTC.

The chain carries TRBV20-1 and TRBJ2-5; D may be TRBD1 (6 bases). The V and J ends lost 5 bases and 1 base respectively, with 11 bases between them. Germline-derived CDR1 and CDR2 are DFQATT and SNEGSKA (reference sequence). CDR3 size: 13 residues. The CDR3 spells CSAAGQFQETQYF. DNA of the CDR3: TGCAGTGCTGCCGGACAGTTCCAAGAGACCCAGTACTTC.

This clonotype appeared once. The V call is TRBV20-1, the J call TRBJ2-7, with D hard to call. With 0 bases removed from V and 2 bases from J, the gap between germline ends came to 14 bases. The CDR3 spans 15 residues. Per the germline V gene, CDR1 is DFQATT and CDR2 is SNEGSKA (reference sequence). The CDR3 region is CSARDLRTNTYEQYF. DNA of the CDR3: TGCAGTGCTAGAGATTTGAGGACCAACACCTACGAGCAGTACTTC.

This clonotype occurred a few times. The genes are TRBV7-2 and TRBJ2-3; a possible D gene is TRBD2 (6 bases). The CDR3 runs to 14 residues. Germline V gene sequence: CDR1 SGHTA, CDR2 FQGNSA. Trimming shortened V by 2 bases and J by 3 bases, and 9 bases separated the two germline ends. The DNA of the CDR3 is TGTGCCAGCAGCTTAACTAGCAGGACAGATACGCAGTATTTT. Protein product: CASSLTSRTDTQYF.

This clonotype has just a few counts. This chain joins TRBV11-2 and TRBJ2-2, with 11 bases that match TRBD2. The CDR3 is made up of 15 amino acids. The V gene end was trimmed by 5 bases and the J gene end by 5 bases; junction bases not matched to a gene: 4. Germline CDR1 SGHAT, CDR2 FQNNGV. The chain's CDR3 is CASSRLAGRTGELFF. For the CDR3, the DNA is TGTGCCAGCAGCAGACTAGCGGGACGGACCGGGGAGCTGTTTTTT.

In this sample, this clonotype turned up a few times. The gene calls are TRBV6-1 and TRBJ2-5; D may be TRBD1 (5 bases). V was clipped by 6 bases and J by 5 bases, with 19 bases between them. Germline CDR1 reads MNHNS; CDR2 reads SASEGT. The CDR3 covers 15 residues. DNA for the CDR3: TGTGCCAGCAGACCAGGGTTGCCCTCAAGTGAGACCCAGTACTTC. This sequence encodes CASRPGLPSSETQYF.

This clonotype came up a few times. The V call is TRBV5-1, the J call TRBJ2-1, with TRBD1 matching 8 bases. The trim removed 3 bases at V and 9 bases at J, leaving 8 bases unmatched. Germline V CDR1 and CDR2: SGHRS, YFSETQ. The CDR3 loop spans 14 amino acids. The CDR3 region is CASSSQLDRGEQFF. The CDR3 DNA follows: TGCGCCAGCAGCTCCCAACTCGACAGGGGTGAGCAGTTCTTC.

This clonotype was seen only a few times. V gene TRBV4-3 combines with J gene TRBJ2-2, with D possibly matching TRBD2 (6 bases). This CDR3 spans 18 amino acids. V shed 0 bases and J shed 1 base, with 15 bases lying between them. The V gene's germline CDR1 is LGHNA and CDR2 YSLEER. CDR3 DNA sequence: TGCGCCAGCAGCCAAGAGCCCGGGGGAGGCCGGAACACCGGGGAGCTGTTTTTT. It translates to CASSQEPGGGRNTGELFF.

This clonotype was seen at least ten times. The CDR3 is CASSKQIQGVTEAFF. CDR3 DNA sequence: TGTGCCAGCAGTAAACAGATTCAGGGGGTCACTGAAGCTTTCTTT. V is TRBV2 and J is TRBJ1-1, with 7 positions matching TRBD1. The CDR3 has 15 amino acids. CDR1 is SNHLY and CDR2 is FYNNEI in the germline V gene. The V segment lost 5 bases and the J segment 4 bases; nucleotides outside the gene matches: 10.

This chain joins TRBV20-1 and TRBJ1-1, with 10 bases identical to TRBD1. Trimming at V came to 5 bases and at J to 4 bases, leaving 4 bases not matched to a gene. The CDR3 is 13 residues long. The germline gives CDR1 DFQATT, CDR2 SNEGSKA (reference sequence). CDR3 amino acids: CSAFRDRGTEAFF. In DNA, the CDR3 is TGCAGTGCTTTCCGGGACAGGGGCACTGAAGCTTTCTTT.

This clonotype was counted many times. The CDR3 here is CSATGLAGFVTGELFF. As DNA, the CDR3 is TGCAGTGCTACAGGACTAGCGGGGTTTGTAACCGGGGAGCTGTTTTTT. This chain joins TRBV20-1 and TRBJ2-2; 12 positions match TRBD2. From germline, CDR1 is DFQATT and CDR2 SNEGSKA (reference sequence). Trimming cost V 4 bases and J 5 bases; bases outside gene matches: 8. The CDR3 contains 16 residues.

This clonotype came up a few times. V gene TRBV15 combines with J gene TRBJ2-4; the D gene is possibly TRBD2 (5 bases). The CDR3 runs 17 residues. Trimming stripped 1 base from V and 1 base from J, with 14 bases between. Germline values: CDR1 LNHNV, CDR2 YYDKDF (reference sequence). The CDR3 sequence is CATSRGGLATAKNIQYF. In DNA form, the CDR3 reads TGTGCCACCAGCAGAGGCGGTCTAGCTACGGCCAAAAACATTCAGTACTTC.

The table lists this clonotype with a count of one. This chain links TRBV7-2 with TRBJ2-5; D unresolved. The CDR3 has 13 amino acids. Germline V gives CDR1 SGHTA, CDR2 FQGNSA. V was clipped by 0 bases and J by 5 bases, with 7 bases between them. This CDR3 is CASSLALWETQYF. DNA for the CDR3: TGTGCCAGCAGCTTAGCGCTATGGGAGACCCAGTACTTC.